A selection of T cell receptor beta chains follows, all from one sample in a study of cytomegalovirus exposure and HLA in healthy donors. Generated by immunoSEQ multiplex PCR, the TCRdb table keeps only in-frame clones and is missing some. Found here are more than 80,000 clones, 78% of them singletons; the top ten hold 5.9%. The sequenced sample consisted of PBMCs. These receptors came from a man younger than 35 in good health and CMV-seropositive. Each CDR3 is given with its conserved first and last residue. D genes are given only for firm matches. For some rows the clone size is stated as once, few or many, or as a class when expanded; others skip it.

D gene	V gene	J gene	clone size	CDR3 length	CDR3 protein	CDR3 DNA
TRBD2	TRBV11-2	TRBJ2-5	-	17	CASSLEGGRATWETQYF	TGTGCCAGCAGCTTAGAGGGGGGGAGAGCAACTTGGGAGACCCAGTACTTC
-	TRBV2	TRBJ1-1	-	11	CAVLAGLYAFF	TGTGCCGTCCTCGCGGGCCTGTATGCTTTCTTT
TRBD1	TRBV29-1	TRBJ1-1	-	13	CSVQTGTVTEAFF	TGCAGCGTTCAAACCGGGACAGTCACTGAAGCTTTCTTT
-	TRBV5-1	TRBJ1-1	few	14	CASSLAGMNTEAFF	TGCGCCAGCAGCCTAGCTGGAATGAACACTGAAGCTTTCTTT
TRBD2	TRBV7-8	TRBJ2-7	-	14	CASSSSGTRAEQYF	TGTGCCAGCAGCTCTAGCGGGACTAGGGCCGAGCAGTACTTC
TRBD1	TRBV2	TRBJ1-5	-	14	CASSVQGVGQPQHF	TGTGCCAGCAGCGTACAGGGGGTCGGCCAGCCCCAGCATTTT
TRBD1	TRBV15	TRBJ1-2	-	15	CATSRDGQGRYGYTF	TGTGCCACCAGCAGAGACGGACAGGGGCGCTATGGCTACACCTTC
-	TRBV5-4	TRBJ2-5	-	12	CASSLAEETQYF	TGTGCCAGCAGCTTGGCCGAAGAGACCCAGTACTTC
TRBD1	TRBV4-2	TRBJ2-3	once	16	CASSHTPGQKVDTQYF	TGTGCCAGCAGCCATACGCCGGGACAGAAGGTAGATACGCAGTATTTT
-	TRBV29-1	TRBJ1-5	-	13	CSAGGRDNQPQHF	TGCAGCGCGGGAGGGCGGGACAATCAGCCCCAGCATTTT
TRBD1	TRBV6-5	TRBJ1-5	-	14	CASSSRTGGQPQHF	TGTGCCAGCAGTTCAAGGACAGGGGGCCAGCCCCAGCATTTT
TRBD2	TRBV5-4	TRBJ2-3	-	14	CASSLLAGADTQYF	TGTGCCAGCAGCTTACTAGCGGGAGCAGATACGCAGTATTTT
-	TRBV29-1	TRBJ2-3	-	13	CSIRGGITDTQYF	TGCAGCATTCGTGGGGGGATCACAGATACGCAGTATTTT
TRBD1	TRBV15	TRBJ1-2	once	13	CATSSNLQGPYTF	TGTGCCACCAGCAGCAACCTACAGGGGCCATACACCTTC
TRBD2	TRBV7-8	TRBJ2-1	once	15	CASRQREGPGYEQFF	TGTGCCAGCAGGCAGCGGGAGGGCCCGGGGTATGAGCAGTTCTTC
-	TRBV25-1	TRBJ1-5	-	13	CASSDGGLQPQHF	TGTGCCAGCAGTGACGGGGGACTACAGCCCCAGCATTTT
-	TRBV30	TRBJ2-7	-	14	CAWSVLRGSYEQYF	TGTGCCTGGAGTGTACTTAGGGGCTCCTACGAGCAGTACTTC
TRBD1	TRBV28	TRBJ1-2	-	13	CASTPGQGGGYTF	TGTGCCAGCACCCCCGGACAGGGAGGGGGCTACACCTTC
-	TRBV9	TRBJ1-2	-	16	CASSVGGGQGGFGYTF	TGTGCCAGCAGCGTAGGAGGTGGGCAGGGAGGGTTCGGCTACACCTTC
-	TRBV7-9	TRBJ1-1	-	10	CASSLVVAFF	TGTGCCAGCAGCTTAGTCGTCGCTTTCTTT
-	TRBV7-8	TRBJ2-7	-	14	CASSHRESSYEQYF	TGTGCCAGCAGCCACAGAGAGAGCTCCTACGAGCAGTACTTC
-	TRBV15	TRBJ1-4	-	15	CATSRVRGNNEKLFF	TGTGCCACCAGCAGAGTTAGGGGGAATAATGAAAAACTGTTTTTT
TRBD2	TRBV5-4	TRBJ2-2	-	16	CASSSGLAGINGELFF	TGTGCCAGCAGCTCCGGGCTAGCGGGGATAAACGGGGAGCTGTTTTTT
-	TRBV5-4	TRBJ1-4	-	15	CASSLRTALGEKLFF	TGTGCCAGCAGCTTACGGACGGCACTAGGAGAAAAACTGTTTTTT
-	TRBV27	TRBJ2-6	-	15	CASRYRSSGANVLTF	TGTGCCAGCAGATACAGGAGCTCTGGGGCCAACGTCCTGACTTTC
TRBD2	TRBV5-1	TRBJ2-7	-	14	CASSPAGTTSMQYF	TGCGCCAGCAGCCCCGCCGGGACTACCTCTATGCAGTACTTC
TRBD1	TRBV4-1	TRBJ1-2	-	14	CASSSGTAPYGYTF	TGCGCCAGCAGCTCCGGGACAGCGCCTTATGGCTACACCTTC
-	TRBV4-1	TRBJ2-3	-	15	CASSQGSSRTDTQYF	TGCGCCAGCAGCCAAGGGTCTAGCAGGACAGATACGCAGTATTTT